One sample yielded the 6 T cell receptor beta chains listed below, sequenced in a study of cytomegalovirus exposure and HLA in healthy donors. Vbeta (60) and Jbeta (13) primers were used in the PCR. Data came from immunoSEQ multiplex PCR; TCRdb stores just in-frame clones and leaves some out. This sample carries 160,000 or so clones, roughly 78% of them seen once, and the ten largest clones take approximately 3.1%. Sequenced material: PBMCs. These receptors all come from a woman in her 40s in good health and CMV-seronegative.

This chain connects TRBV21-1 to TRBJ1-3. TRBV21-1 is a pseudogene. This CDR3 contains 16 residues. CDR3 sequence: CASRQHVGGPGNTIYF. DNA of the CDR3: TGTGCCAGCAGACAGCATGTTGGAGGGCCTGGAAACACCATATATTTT.

This sequence joins TRBV4-1 and TRBJ2-3; the match to TRBD1 covers 8 bases. The CDR3 contains 16 residues. The ends lost 3 bases at V and 3 bases at J; junction bases unmatched: 8. CDR1 and CDR2 (germline): MGHRA, YSYEKL. The CDR3 protein is CASSQDTGGRTDTQYF. The CDR3 DNA reads TGCGCCAGCAGCCAGGACACAGGGGGGCGGACAGATACGCAGTATTTT.

This sequence joins TRBV5-1 and TRBJ2-5; 13 bases fit TRBD2. V trimming: 4 bases; J trimming: 0 bases; junction bases outside the gene matches: 12. CDR1 SGHRS and CDR2 YFSETQ come from the germline V gene. CDR3 length equals 19 residues. CDR3 region: CASSTARTSGGPNQETQYF. For the CDR3, the DNA is TGCGCCAGCAGCACCGCCCGGACTAGCGGGGGCCCAAACCAAGAGACCCAGTACTTC.

The J gene is TRBJ1-1, the V gene TRBV10-2; 8 bases are shared with TRBD1. The CDR3 is 14 residues long. The junction had 13 bases not matched to a gene; V was cut back by 10 bases and J by 6 bases. Germline-derived CDR1 and CDR2 are WSHSY and SAAADI. The CDR3 is CATSSDRASAEAFF. The CDR3 DNA reads as TGCGCCACTTCTTCGGACAGGGCTTCGGCTGAAGCTTTCTTT.

The chain recombines TRBV5-6 with TRBJ1-1, with D perhaps matching TRBD1 (5 bases). Trimming took 0 bases from V and 0 from J, leaving 12 bases between them. The germline gives CDR1 SGHDT, CDR2 YYEEEE. This CDR3 is 16 amino acids long. CDR3 nucleotide sequence: TGTGCCAGCAGCTTGGACAGGCGATACCTGAACACTGAAGCTTTCTTT. This codes for CASSLDRRYLNTEAFF.

The chain employs TRBV5-1 and TRBJ1-5; 7 positions match TRBD1. V dropped 0 bases and J dropped 3; count of bases not matched to a gene: 6. Germline V gene data show CDR1 as SGHRS and CDR2 as YFSETQ. This CDR3 is built from 16 residues. The CDR3 here is CASSLDGQALNQPQHF. CDR3 sequence (DNA): TGCGCCAGCAGCTTGGACGGACAGGCACTCAATCAGCCCCAGCATTTT.